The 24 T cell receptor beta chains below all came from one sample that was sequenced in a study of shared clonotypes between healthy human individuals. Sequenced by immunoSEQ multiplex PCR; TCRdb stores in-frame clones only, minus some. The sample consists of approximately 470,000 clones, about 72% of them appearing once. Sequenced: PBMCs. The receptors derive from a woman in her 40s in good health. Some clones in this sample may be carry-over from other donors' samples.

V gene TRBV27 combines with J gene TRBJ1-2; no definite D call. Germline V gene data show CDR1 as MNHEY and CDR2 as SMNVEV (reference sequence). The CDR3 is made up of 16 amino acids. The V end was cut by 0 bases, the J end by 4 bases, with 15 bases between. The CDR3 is CASSLSGQDHGYGYTF. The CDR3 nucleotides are TGTGCCAGCAGTTTATCCGGCCAGGATCATGGCTATGGCTACACCTTC.

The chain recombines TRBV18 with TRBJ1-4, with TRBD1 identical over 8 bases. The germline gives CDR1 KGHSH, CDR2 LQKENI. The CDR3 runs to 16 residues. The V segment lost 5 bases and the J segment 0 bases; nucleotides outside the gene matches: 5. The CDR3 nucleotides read TGTGCCAGCTCATCACAGGGGGGCGCAACTAATGAAAAACTGTTTTTT. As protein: CASSSQGGATNEKLFF.

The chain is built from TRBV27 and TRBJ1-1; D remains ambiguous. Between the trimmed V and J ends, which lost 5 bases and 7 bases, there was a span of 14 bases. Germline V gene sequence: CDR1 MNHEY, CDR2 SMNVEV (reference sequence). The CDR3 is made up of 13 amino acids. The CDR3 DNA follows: TGTGCCAGCAGTCCGAACGGACCCTATGAAGCTTTCTTT. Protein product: CASSPNGPYEAFF.

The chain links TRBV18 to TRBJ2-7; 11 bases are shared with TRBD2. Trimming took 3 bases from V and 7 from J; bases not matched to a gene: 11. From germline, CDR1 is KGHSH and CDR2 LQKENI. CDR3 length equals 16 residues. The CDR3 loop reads CASSPLATSGSWEQYF. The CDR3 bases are TGTGCCAGCTCACCCCTCGCTACTAGCGGGAGTTGGGAGCAGTACTTC.

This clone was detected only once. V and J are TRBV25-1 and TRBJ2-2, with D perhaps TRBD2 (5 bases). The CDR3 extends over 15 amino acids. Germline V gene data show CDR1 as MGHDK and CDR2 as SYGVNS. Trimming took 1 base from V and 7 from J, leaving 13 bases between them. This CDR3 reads CASSEFSSDYGELFF. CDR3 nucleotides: TGTGCCAGCAGTGAATTCAGTAGCGATTACGGGGAGCTGTTTTTT.

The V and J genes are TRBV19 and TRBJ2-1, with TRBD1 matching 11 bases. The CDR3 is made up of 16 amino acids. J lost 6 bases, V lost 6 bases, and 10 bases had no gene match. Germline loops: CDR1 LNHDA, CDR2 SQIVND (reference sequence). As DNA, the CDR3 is TGTGCCAGTAGCCCACACCCCGGGACAGGGGGCAATGAGCAGTTCTTC. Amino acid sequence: CASSPHPGTGGNEQFF.

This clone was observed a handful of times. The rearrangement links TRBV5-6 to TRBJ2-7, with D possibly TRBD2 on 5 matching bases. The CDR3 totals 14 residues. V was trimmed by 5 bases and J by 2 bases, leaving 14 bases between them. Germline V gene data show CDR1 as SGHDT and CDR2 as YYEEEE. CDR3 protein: CASSTRLPTYEQYF. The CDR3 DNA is TGTGCCAGCAGTACCAGACTACCTACCTACGAGCAGTACTTC.

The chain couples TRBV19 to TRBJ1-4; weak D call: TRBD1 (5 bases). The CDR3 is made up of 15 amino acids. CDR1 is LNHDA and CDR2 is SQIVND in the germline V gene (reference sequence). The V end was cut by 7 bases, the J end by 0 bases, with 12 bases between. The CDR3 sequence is CASTDSPTTNEKLFF. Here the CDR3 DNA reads TGTGCCAGTACCGACAGCCCAACAACTAATGAAAAACTGTTTTTT.

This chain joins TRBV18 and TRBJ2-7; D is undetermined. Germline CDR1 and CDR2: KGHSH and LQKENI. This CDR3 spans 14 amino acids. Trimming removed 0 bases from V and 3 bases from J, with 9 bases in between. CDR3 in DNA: TGTGCCAGCTCACCACCGGAGAAGGTCTACGAGCAGTACTTC. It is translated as CASSPPEKVYEQYF.

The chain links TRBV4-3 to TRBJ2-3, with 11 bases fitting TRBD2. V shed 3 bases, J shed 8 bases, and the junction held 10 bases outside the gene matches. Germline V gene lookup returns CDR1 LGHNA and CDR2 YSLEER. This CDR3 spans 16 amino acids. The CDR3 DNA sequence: TGCGCCAGCAGCCAGATAGCGGGAGGGGGGTCAGGTACGCAGTATTTT. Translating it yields CASSQIAGGGSGTQYF.

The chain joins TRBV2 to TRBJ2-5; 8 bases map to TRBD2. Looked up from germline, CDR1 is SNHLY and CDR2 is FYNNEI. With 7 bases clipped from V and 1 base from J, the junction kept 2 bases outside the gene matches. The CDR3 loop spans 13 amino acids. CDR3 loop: CASKREIQETQYF. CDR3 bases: TGTGCCAGCAAGCGGGAGATCCAAGAGACCCAGTACTTC. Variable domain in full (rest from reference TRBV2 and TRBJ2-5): EPEVTQTPSHQVTQMGQEVILRCVPISNHLYFYWYRQILGQKVEFLVSFYNNEISEKSEIFDDQFSVERPDGSNFTLKIRSTKLEDSAMYFCASKREIQETQYFGPGTRLLVL.

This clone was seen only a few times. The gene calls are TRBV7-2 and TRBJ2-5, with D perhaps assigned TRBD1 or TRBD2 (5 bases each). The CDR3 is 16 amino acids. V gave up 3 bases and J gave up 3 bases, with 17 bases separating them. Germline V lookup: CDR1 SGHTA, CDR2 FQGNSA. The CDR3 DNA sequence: TGTGCCAGCAGCTTTTTCTTAGGGGACGGGGAAGAGACCCAGTACTTC. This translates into CASSFFLGDGEETQYF. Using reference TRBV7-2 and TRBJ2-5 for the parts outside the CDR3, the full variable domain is GAGVSQSPSNKVTEKGKDVELRCDPISGHTALYWYRQSLGQGLEFLIYFQGNSAPDKSGLPSDRFSAERTGGSVSTLTIQRTQQEDSAVYLCASSFFLGDGEETQYFGPGTRLLVL.

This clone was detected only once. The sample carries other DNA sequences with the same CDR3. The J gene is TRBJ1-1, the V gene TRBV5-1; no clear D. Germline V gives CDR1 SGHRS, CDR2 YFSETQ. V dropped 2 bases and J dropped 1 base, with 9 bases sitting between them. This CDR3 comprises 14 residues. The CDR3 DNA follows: TGCGCCAGCAGCTTAAGGGTAGGGAACACTGAAGCTTTCTTT. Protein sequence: CASSLRVGNTEAFF.

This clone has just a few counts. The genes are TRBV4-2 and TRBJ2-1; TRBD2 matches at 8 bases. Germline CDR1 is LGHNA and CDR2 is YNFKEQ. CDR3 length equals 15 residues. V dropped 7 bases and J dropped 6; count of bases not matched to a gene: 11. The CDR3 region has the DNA TGTGCCAGCAACCTGCGGGAGGACACGGGCAATGAGCAGTTCTTC. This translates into CASNLREDTGNEQFF.

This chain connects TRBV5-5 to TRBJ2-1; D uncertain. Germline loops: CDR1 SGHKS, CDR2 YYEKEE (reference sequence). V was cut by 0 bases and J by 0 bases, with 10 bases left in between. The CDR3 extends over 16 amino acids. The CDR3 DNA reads TGTGCCAGCAGCTTGGCAGTGGCCAGCTCCTACAATGAGCAGTTCTTC. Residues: CASSLAVASSYNEQFF.

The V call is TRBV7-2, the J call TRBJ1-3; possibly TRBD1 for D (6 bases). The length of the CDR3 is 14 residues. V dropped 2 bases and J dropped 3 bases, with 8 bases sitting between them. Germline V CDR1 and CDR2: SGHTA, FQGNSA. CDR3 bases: TGTGCCAGCAGCTTAACGACAGGTGGAAACACCATATATTTT. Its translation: CASSLTTGGNTIYF.

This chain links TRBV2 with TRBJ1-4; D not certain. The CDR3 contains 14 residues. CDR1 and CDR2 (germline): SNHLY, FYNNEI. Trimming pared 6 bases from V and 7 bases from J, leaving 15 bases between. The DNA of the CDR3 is TGTGCCAGCAGGGGGAGGGATCTGGGTGAAAAACTGTTTTTT. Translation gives CASRGRDLGEKLFF.

The CDR3 protein is CASSYGTGGDNQPQHF. The CDR3 nucleotides are TGTGCCAGCAGTTACGGGACCGGGGGGGACAATCAGCCCCAGCATTTT. V usage is TRBV6-6 and J usage is TRBJ1-5; perhaps TRBD1 as D (5 bases). The V end lost 2 bases, the J end lost 3 bases, and 14 bases lay between the germline ends. CDR1 is MNHNY and CDR2 is SVGAGI in the germline V gene (reference sequence). There are 16 residues in the CDR3.

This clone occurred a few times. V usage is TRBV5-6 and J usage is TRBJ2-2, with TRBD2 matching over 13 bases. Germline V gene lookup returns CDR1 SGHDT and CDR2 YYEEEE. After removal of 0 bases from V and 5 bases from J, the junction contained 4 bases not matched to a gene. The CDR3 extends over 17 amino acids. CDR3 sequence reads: CASSLGGLAGWTGELFF. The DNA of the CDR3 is TGTGCCAGCAGCTTGGGGGGACTAGCGGGATGGACCGGGGAGCTGTTTTTT.

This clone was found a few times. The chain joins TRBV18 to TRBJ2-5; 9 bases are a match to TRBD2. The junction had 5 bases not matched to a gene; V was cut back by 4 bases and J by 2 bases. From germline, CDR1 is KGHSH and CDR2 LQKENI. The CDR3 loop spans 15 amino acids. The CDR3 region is CASSLRTSEQETQYF. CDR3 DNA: TGTGCCAGCTCACTCCGGACTAGCGAACAAGAGACCCAGTACTTC.

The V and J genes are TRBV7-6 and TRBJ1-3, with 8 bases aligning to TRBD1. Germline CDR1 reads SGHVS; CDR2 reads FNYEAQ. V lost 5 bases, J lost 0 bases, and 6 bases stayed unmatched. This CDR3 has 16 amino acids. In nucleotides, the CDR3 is TGTGCCAGCAGCAAACGGGACAGGATCTCTGGAAACACCATATATTTT. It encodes CASSKRDRISGNTIYF.

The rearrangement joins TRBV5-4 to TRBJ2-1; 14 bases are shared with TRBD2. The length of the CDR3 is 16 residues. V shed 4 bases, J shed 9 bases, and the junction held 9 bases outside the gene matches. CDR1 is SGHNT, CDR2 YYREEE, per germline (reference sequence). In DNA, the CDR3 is TGTGCCAGCAGCCTAGGGACTAGCGGGAGAAGGGGTGAGCAGTTCTTC. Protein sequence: CASSLGTSGRRGEQFF.

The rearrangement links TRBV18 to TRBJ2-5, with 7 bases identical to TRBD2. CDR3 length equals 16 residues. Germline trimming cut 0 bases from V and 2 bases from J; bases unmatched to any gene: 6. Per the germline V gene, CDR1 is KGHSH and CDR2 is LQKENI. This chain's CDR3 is CASSPPPGGQQETQYF. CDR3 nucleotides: TGTGCCAGCTCACCACCCCCGGGAGGCCAGCAAGAGACCCAGTACTTC. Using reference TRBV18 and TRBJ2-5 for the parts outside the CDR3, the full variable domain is NAGVMQNPRHLVRRRGQEARLRCSPMKGHSHVYWYRQLPEEGLKFMVYLQKENIIDESGMPKERFSAEFPKEGPSILRIQQVVRGDSAAYFCASSPPPGGQQETQYFGPGTRLLVL.

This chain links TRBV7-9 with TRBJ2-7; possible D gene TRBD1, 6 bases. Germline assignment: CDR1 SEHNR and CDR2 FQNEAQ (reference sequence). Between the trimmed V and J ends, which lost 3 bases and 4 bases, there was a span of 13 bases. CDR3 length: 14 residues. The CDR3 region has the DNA TGTGCCAGCAGCTTGGACAGCCGATTATACGAGCAGTACTTC. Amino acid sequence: CASSLDSRLYEQYF.